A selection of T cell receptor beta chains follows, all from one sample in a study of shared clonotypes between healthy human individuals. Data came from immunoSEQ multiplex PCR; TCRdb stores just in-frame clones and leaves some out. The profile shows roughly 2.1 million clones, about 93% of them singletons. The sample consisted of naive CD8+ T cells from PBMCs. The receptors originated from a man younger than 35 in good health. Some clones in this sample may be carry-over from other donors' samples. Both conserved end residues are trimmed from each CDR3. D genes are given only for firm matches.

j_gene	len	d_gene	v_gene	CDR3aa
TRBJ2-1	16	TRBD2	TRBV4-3	ASSQAEEREAGSNEQF
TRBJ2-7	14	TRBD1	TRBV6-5	ASSSSLRQGADEQY
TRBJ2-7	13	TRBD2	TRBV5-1	ASSLEAGAMNEQY
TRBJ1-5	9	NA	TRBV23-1	ASSPYYPQH
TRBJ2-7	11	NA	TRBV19	ASNPKGVGEQY
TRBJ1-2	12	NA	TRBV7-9	ASKVAGANYGYT
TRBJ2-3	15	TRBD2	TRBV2	ASSTLAGGEPTDTQY
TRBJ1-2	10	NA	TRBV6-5	ASSQGDGGYT
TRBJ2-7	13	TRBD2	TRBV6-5	ASSSSGLLLYEQY
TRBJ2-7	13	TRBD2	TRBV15	ATSLEGGHSNEQY
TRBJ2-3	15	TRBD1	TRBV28	ASSPGGRQGSTDTQY